This T cell receptor (beta chain) comes out of a study of sequential checkpoint blockade in melanoma. Method: immunoSEQ multiplex PCR; TCRdb's copy keeps in-frame clones and lacks some. Of under 20,000 clones listed, around four fifths are singletons. Indicated treatment: randomized to nivolumab then ipilimumab (arm A) or the reverse (arm B). Turning to this clone: Mismatch with germline at one junction end may stem from a read error.

The clonotype originates from a human donor with melanoma. The specimen comprised CD8+ T cells sorted from blood (inferred from file names), sampled from a patient given nivolumab and ipilimumab in sequence.

CDR3 amino acids: CASSQDPGGLAYEQYF. CDR3 bases: TGCGCCAGCAGCCAAGATCCCGGCGGCCTGGCCTACGAGCAGTACTTC. The chain carries TRBV7-8 and TRBJ2-7; D call uncertain. Looked up from germline, CDR1 is SGHVS and CDR2 is FQNEAQ. This CDR3 has 16 amino acids.